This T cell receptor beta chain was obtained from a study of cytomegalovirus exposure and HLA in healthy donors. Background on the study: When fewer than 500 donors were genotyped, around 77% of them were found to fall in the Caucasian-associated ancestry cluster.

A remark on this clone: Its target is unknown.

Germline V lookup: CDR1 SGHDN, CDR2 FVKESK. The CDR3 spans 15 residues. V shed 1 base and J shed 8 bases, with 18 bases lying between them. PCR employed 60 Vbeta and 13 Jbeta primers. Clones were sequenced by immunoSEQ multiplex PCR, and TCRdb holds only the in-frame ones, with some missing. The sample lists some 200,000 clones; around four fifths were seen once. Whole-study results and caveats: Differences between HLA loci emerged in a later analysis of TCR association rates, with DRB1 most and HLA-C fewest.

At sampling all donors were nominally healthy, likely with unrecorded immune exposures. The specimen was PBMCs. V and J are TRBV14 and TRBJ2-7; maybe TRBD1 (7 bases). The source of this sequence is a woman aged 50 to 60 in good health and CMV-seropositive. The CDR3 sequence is CASSQGHGGGVKQYF. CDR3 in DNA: TGTGCCAGCAGCCAAGGGCACGGAGGGGGCGTAAAGCAGTACTTC.